One sample yielded the 19 T cell receptor beta chains listed below, sequenced in a study of T cell responses to AZD1222 COVID-19 vaccine. Some clones are missing from TCRdb's copy, which holds only in-frame ones; the method was immunoSEQ multiplex PCR. Found here are about 160,000 clones, around nine tenths of them singletons; the top ten hold around 5.5%. The sample consisted of peripheral blood, taken on day 0 of AZD1222 vaccination. These receptors all come from an adult in good health.

This clone has only one observation. This chain uses TRBV6-9 with TRBJ1-4; D uncertain. The CDR3 has 11 residues. Trimming took off 1 base at V and 8 bases at J, with 2 bases between the two ends. Germline loops: CDR1 MNHGY, CDR2 SVAAGI. The CDR3 protein is CASSYWEKLFF. In nucleotides, the CDR3 is TGTGCCAGCAGTTATTGGGAAAAACTGTTTTTT.

The chain combines TRBV3-1 (or the pseudogene TRBV3-2) with TRBJ1-2; TRBD1 matches 7 bases. J was trimmed by 6 bases and V by 5 bases; bases with no gene match: 12. The CDR3 has 15 residues. Per the germline V gene, CDR1 is LGHDT and CDR2 is YNNKEL (reference sequence). The CDR3 bases are TGTGCCAGCAGCTTCCCCGAGGGGGCCCGTAATGGCTACACCTTC. Amino acids: CASSFPEGARNGYTF.

This clone was detected a few times. Other DNA variants within this sample encode the same CDR3. The chain links TRBV10-3 to TRBJ2-1; 14 positions match TRBD2. The CDR3 has 14 residues. Losses at the gene ends were 6 bases for V and 6 bases for J; bases not matched to a gene: 1. From germline, CDR1 is ENHRY and CDR2 SYGVKD. The chain's CDR3 is CAISGTSGGNEQFF. DNA of the CDR3: TGTGCCATCAGCGGGACTAGCGGGGGCAATGAGCAGTTCTTC.

The chain has TRBV3-1 (or the pseudogene TRBV3-2) and TRBJ2-5; D call uncertain. Germline loops: CDR1 LGHDT, CDR2 YNNKEL (reference sequence). The CDR3 extends over 11 amino acids. V was shortened by 6 bases and J by 7 bases, with 9 bases between the two germline ends. CDR3 residues: CASRPFGTQYF. The CDR3 DNA reads TGTGCCAGCAGGCCCTTCGGGACCCAGTACTTC.

The chain couples TRBV3-1 (or the pseudogene TRBV3-2) to TRBJ1-5; possibly TRBD1 for D (6 bases). Germline values: CDR1 LGHDT, CDR2 YNNKEL (reference sequence). CDR3 size: 15 residues. V gave up 2 bases and J gave up 7 bases, with 15 bases separating them. The CDR3 reads CASSQSPGGEQPQHF. The CDR3 DNA reads as TGTGCCAGCAGCCAAAGTCCGGGGGGCGAGCAGCCCCAGCATTTT.

This clone is a singleton in its sample. The chain carries TRBV4-2 and TRBJ2-7; weak D call: TRBD2 (5 bases). CDR1 and CDR2 (germline): LGHNA, YNFKEQ. The CDR3 runs to 18 residues. V was clipped by 4 bases and J by 4 bases, with 26 bases between them. CDR3 nucleotides: TGTGCCAGCAGCCTAACCCACAACACAAGGTGGAGCGGATACGAGCAGTACTTC. It yields the protein CASSLTHNTRWSGYEQYF.

The chain combines TRBV30 with TRBJ1-1; maybe TRBD1 (6 bases). The CDR3 totals 15 residues. V lost 5 bases and J 5 bases, leaving 21 bases between the germline ends. From germline, CDR1 is GTSNPN and CDR2 SVGIG (reference sequence). CDR3 sequence reads: CAWRVETGPGTEAFF. In DNA form, the CDR3 reads TGTGCCTGGCGCGTAGAAACAGGGCCGGGGACTGAAGCTTTCTTT.

The rearrangement joins TRBV30 to TRBJ2-2, with D possibly TRBD1 on 6 matching bases. V gave up 2 bases and J gave up 6 bases, with 13 bases separating them. The germline V gene encodes CDR1 GTSNPN and CDR2 SVGIG (reference sequence). The CDR3 length is 14 residues. In DNA, the CDR3 is TGTGCCTGGAGTCCAACAGGGAGCCCCGGGGAGCTGTTTTTT. Encoded protein: CAWSPTGSPGELFF.

This rearrangement joins TRBV6-2 or TRBV6-3 to TRBJ2-7; 7 nucleotides agree with TRBD1. In germline, CDR1 is MNHEY, CDR2 SVGEGT. The CDR3 contains 15 residues. V shed 5 bases, J shed 2 bases, and the junction held 9 bases outside the gene matches. CDR3 DNA sequence: TGTGCCAGCAGTCCGCTGTGGACAGGCCCCTACGAGCAGTACTTC. Translation: CASSPLWTGPYEQYF.

This chain joins TRBV2 and TRBJ2-3; 10 nucleotides line up with TRBD1. Germline CDR1 is SNHLY and CDR2 is FYNNEI. CDR3 length equals 12 residues. V shed 3 bases, J shed 11 bases, and the junction held 2 bases outside the gene matches. The CDR3 spells CASSEDRGEQYF. CDR3 coding DNA: TGTGCCAGCAGTGAGGACAGGGGGGAGCAGTATTTT.

To note about this clone: A junction end diverges from the germline sequence, so it may reflect a read error. This chain's CDR3 is CASSELNTEAFF. Written as DNA, the CDR3 is TGTGCCAGCTCAGAACTGAACACTGAGGCTTTCTTT. The chain employs TRBV18 and TRBJ1-1, with D unresolved. The V gene's germline CDR1 is KGHSH and CDR2 LQKENI. The CDR3 length is 12 residues.

The chain joins TRBV11-2 to TRBJ2-7, with unresolved D. The germline V gene has CDR1 SGHAT and CDR2 FQNNGV. This CDR3 contains 13 residues. V was cut by 2 bases and J by 3 bases, with 8 bases left in between. CDR3 DNA sequence: TGTGCCAGCAGCTTATCCCAGGACTACGAGCAGTACTTC. Its protein product is CASSLSQDYEQYF.

The chain carries TRBV6-1 and TRBJ1-4; 7 bases align to TRBD1. V shed 2 bases and J 7 bases; nucleotides not matched to a gene: 7. This CDR3 spans 15 amino acids. Germline CDR1 is MNHNS and CDR2 is SASEGT. This chain's CDR3 is CASSERTGEFEKLFF. In DNA form, the CDR3 reads TGTGCCAGCAGTGAAAGGACAGGCGAGTTTGAAAAACTGTTTTTT.

J is TRBJ1-2 and V is TRBV4-2; a weak D match, TRBD1 (6 bases). The CDR3 loop spans 16 amino acids. Per the germline V gene, CDR1 is LGHNA and CDR2 is YNFKEQ. V dropped 2 bases and J dropped 6 bases, with 19 bases sitting between them. The CDR3: CASSQPGAGHPHGYTF. In DNA, the CDR3 is TGTGCCAGCAGCCAACCGGGGGCGGGGCACCCGCATGGCTACACCTTC.

The gene calls are TRBV5-4 and TRBJ1-1, with D maybe TRBD1 (5 bases). V lost 0 bases, J lost 6 bases, and 12 bases lay in between. The CDR3 covers 14 residues. Germline lookup yields CDR1 SGHNT and CDR2 YYREEE (reference sequence). The CDR3 nucleotides are TGTGCCAGCAGCTTGGAGACGGGACTATCTGAAGCTTTCTTT. The encoded protein is CASSLETGLSEAFF.

The genes are TRBV10-3 and TRBJ2-7; 9 bases match TRBD1. The CDR3 is 12 amino acids. Germline V gene lookup returns CDR1 ENHRY and CDR2 SYGVKD. V lost 0 bases and J lost 12; bases outside the gene matches: 3. This CDR3 is CAISESRDRVYF. Written as DNA, the CDR3 is TGTGCCATCAGTGAGTCGCGGGACAGGGTGTACTTC.

This clone was found a few times. The CDR3 is CASSDGGRGNSPLHF. CDR3 nucleotides: TGTGCCAGCAGTGACGGGGGCAGGGGGAACTCACCCCTCCACTTT. The chain links TRBV6-4 to TRBJ1-6; TRBD1 agrees at 7 bases. V was pared by 2 bases and J by 10 bases, with 8 bases of the junction left unmatched. Germline CDR1 reads MRHNA; CDR2 reads SNTAGT. The CDR3 is 15 amino acids.

The V gene is TRBV18, the J gene TRBJ1-5; D gene unclear. Per germline, CDR1 KGHSH and CDR2 LQKENI. The CDR3 length is 17 residues. V lost 2 bases and J lost 2, with 16 bases in between. CDR3 in DNA: TGTGCCAGCTCACCATCTATGACCCAGGTGGGCAATCAGCCCCAGCATTTT. Its translation: CASSPSMTQVGNQPQHF.

The rearrangement joins TRBV9 to TRBJ2-3, with TRBD2 as a possible D gene (6 bases). The CDR3 extends over 14 amino acids. Germline V lookup: CDR1 SGDLS, CDR2 YYNGEE. Trimming took 4 bases from V and 2 from J, leaving 11 bases between them. The CDR3 coding sequence is TGTGCCAGCAGCCTCAGGGACTCCACAGATACGCAGTATTTT. It translates to CASSLRDSTDTQYF.